The entry below gives a single T cell receptor beta chain sequence along with its context. As yet, its antigen is unknown. The data originate from a study of cytomegalovirus exposure and HLA in healthy donors. The study's findings and limits: Being productive about 87% or about 30% of the time was typical of most TCR beta V segments in an earlier analysis. TCR beta V- and J-gene trimming, according to a later analysis, was linked to a missense DCLRE1C variant.

Use of 60 Vbeta and 13 Jbeta primers characterized the PCR. Assay: immunoSEQ multiplex PCR; the TCRdb copy retains only in-frame clones and omits some. The sample has under 150,000 clones, 60% to 85% seen once. This receptor was obtained from a woman in her 40s in good health and CMV-seronegative. The sample was PBMCs.

In DNA form, the CDR3 reads TGCAGCGTTATAAAAGCGGGGGACCGATACGAGCAGTACTTC. The encoded protein is CSVIKAGDRYEQYF. The chain recombines TRBV29-1 with TRBJ2-7; 8 bases align to TRBD2. The CDR3 totals 14 residues. In germline, CDR1 is SQVTM, CDR2 ANQGSEA. J was trimmed by 4 bases and V by 5 bases; bases with no gene match: 10.